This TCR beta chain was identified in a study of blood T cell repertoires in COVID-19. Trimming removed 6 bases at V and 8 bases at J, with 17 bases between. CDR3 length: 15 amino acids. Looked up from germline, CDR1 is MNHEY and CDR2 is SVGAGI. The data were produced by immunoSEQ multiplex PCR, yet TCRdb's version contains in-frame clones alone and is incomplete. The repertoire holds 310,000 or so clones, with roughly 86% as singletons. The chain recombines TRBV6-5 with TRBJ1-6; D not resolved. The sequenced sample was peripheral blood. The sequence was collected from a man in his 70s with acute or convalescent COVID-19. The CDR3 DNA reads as TGTGCCAGCAGGACCTACCGGGGAGAAGATTCACCCCTCCACTTT. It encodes CASRTYRGEDSPLHF.